This is a list of T cell receptor beta chains from one sample in a study of blood T cell repertoires in COVID-19. Sequencing used immunoSEQ multiplex PCR; TCRdb keeps in-frame clones, though not all of them. The repertoire consists of approximately 230,000 clones, with 88% occurring once and the leading ten covering 1.3% to 1.5%. The source material was peripheral blood. These receptors came from a man older than 75 with acute or convalescent COVID-19. Each CDR3 is given with its conserved first and last residue. Fields, in order: D gene, V gene, J gene, clone size, CDR3 protein, CDR3 DNA. A D gene is named only where the DNA matches it firmly. Clone size is not always given. Where it is, it says once, few, many or a class for expanded clones.

.	TRBV6-5	TRBJ1-5	.	CASSSRVRQPQHF	TGTGCCAGCAGTTCCAGGGTACGTCAGCCCCAGCATTTT
.	TRBV18	TRBJ1-4	once	CASSPQAGLGEKLFF	TGTGCCAGCTCACCACAGGCAGGGTTGGGTGAAAAACTGTTTTTT
TRBD1	TRBV27	TRBJ1-5	.	CATRPKTGGVVGNQPQHF	TGTGCCACCCGACCCAAGACAGGGGGGGTAGTAGGCAATCAGCCCCAGCATTTT
TRBD1	TRBV13	TRBJ2-2	.	CASSLDRGNTGELFF	TGTGCCAGCAGCTTGGACAGGGGAAACACCGGGGAGCTGTTTTTT
TRBD2	TRBV5-1	TRBJ2-3	.	CASSIGTSGVQYF	TGCGCCAGCAGCATAGGGACTAGCGGGGTGCAGTATTTT
.	TRBV3-1/TRBV3-2	TRBJ1-2	.	CASSREQGRVHGYTF	TGTGCCAGCAGCCGGGAGCAGGGGCGGGTTCATGGCTACACCTTC
.	TRBV18	TRBJ1-1	.	CASSPDGRNTEAFF	TGTGCCAGCTCACCGGACGGGAGGAACACTGAAGCTTTCTTT
TRBD2	TRBV3-1/TRBV3-2	TRBJ2-7	few	CASSQSFDRSGGASKQYF	TGTGCCAGCAGCCAAAGTTTTGATCGGAGCGGGGGGGCCTCGAAGCAGTACTTC
TRBD2	TRBV19	TRBJ2-1	.	CASSNSGGAHEQFF	TGTGCCAGTAGTAATAGCGGGGGGGCCCATGAGCAGTTCTTC
TRBD2	TRBV7-2	TRBJ2-7	.	CASSPTSGGREQYF	TGTGCCAGCAGCCCGACTAGCGGGGGTAGGGAGCAGTACTTC
TRBD2	TRBV14	TRBJ2-1	.	CASSQDIAGNEQFF	TGTGCCAGCAGCCAAGATATAGCGGGGAATGAGCAGTTCTTC
TRBD1	TRBV12-3/TRBV12-4	TRBJ1-2	.	CASRSGTGFGYTF	TGTGCCAGCAGATCTGGGACAGGGTTCGGCTACACCTTC
TRBD1	TRBV24-1	TRBJ2-2	.	CATSPQGQGRVASLTGELFF	TGTGCCACCAGCCCCCAGGGACAGGGTCGAGTAGCCAGTTTAACCGGGGAGCTGTTTTTT
.	TRBV19	TRBJ2-1	.	CASSLFSGNEQFF	TGTGCCAGTAGTCTTTTTAGCGGAAATGAGCAGTTCTTC
.	TRBV5-5	TRBJ2-2	.	CASSLDPGSTGELFF	TGTGCCAGCAGCTTGGATCCGGGGAGCACCGGGGAGCTGTTTTTT
TRBD2	TRBV24-1	TRBJ2-7	.	CATSDPRTRSDEQYF	TGTGCCACCAGTGACCCCCGGACTAGATCCGACGAGCAGTACTTC
.	TRBV5-1	TRBJ2-1	.	CASSAWAGQGEQFF	TGCGCCAGCAGCGCCTGGGCGGGTCAGGGGGAGCAGTTCTTC
.	TRBV6-2/TRBV6-3	TRBJ1-5	.	CASSSQGRSNQPQHF	TGTGCCAGCAGTTCGCAGGGGCGAAGCAATCAGCCCCAGCATTTT
TRBD1	TRBV6-4	TRBJ1-1	.	CASSRDSYTEAFF	TGTGCCAGCAGTCGGGACAGCTACACTGAAGCTTTCTTT
TRBD2	TRBV3-1/TRBV3-2	TRBJ2-2	.	CASSQDPRTSEENTGELFF	TGTGCCAGCAGCCAAGATCCCCGGACTAGCGAGGAAAACACCGGGGAGCTGTTTTTT
TRBD2	TRBV29-1	TRBJ2-3	.	CSVEGGGSTDTQYF	TGCAGCGTTGAAGGCGGGGGAAGCACAGATACGCAGTATTTT
.	TRBV27	TRBJ1-4	once	CASSPRSATNEKLFF	TGTGCCAGCAGTCCTAGAAGCGCAACTAATGAAAAACTGTTTTTT
TRBD1	TRBV25-1	TRBJ2-2	.	CASTDRQGSGELFF	TGTGCCAGCACCGACAGACAGGGATCCGGGGAGCTGTTTTTT
TRBD1	TRBV7-9	TRBJ2-7	few	CASSSGTGKSYEQYF	TGTGCCAGCAGCTCGGGGACAGGGAAGAGCTACGAGCAGTACTTC
.	TRBV28	TRBJ1-5	.	CASSLRGGNNQPQHF	TGTGCCAGCAGTTTAAGGGGCGGTAACAATCAGCCCCAGCATTTT
.	TRBV9	TRBJ2-3	once	CASSVYWDTQYF	TGTGCCAGCAGCGTATACTGGGATACGCAGTATTTT
TRBD1	TRBV6-6	TRBJ1-4	.	CASSNRGATEKLFF	TGTGCCAGCAGTAACAGGGGGGCGACTGAAAAACTGTTTTTT
TRBD1	TRBV11-2	TRBJ2-2	.	CASSFWTGGNTGELFF	TGTGCCAGCAGCTTCTGGACAGGGGGCAACACCGGGGAGCTGTTTTTT
TRBD2	TRBV6-6	TRBJ2-7	.	CASSSRTSGPYEQYF	TGTGCCAGCAGTTCCAGGACTAGCGGACCCTACGAGCAGTACTTC
TRBD2	TRBV18	TRBJ2-1	.	CASSSSGGANLNEQFF	TGTGCCAGCTCATCTAGCGGGGGGGCCAATCTCAATGAGCAGTTCTTC
.	TRBV6-1	TRBJ2-7	.	CASSEAPTGRANSYEQYF	TGTGCCAGCAGTGAAGCCCCAACCGGGCGGGCCAACTCCTACGAGCAGTACTTC